The 21 T cell receptor beta chains listed next were all sequenced from one sample in a study of early T cells in non-severe SARS-CoV-2 infection. TCRdb called the 5' RACE reads again in MiXCR, with one record for every CDR3 protein. This table holds roughly 41,000 distinct CDR3 sequences, almost 5.5% found once. The sample consisted of whole blood, taken at baseline. The receptor source for this set is an adult who was a healthcare worker with PCR-confirmed SARS-CoV-2 infection or an uninfected control (not recorded which).

This clonotype was detected ten times or more. This chain links TRBV18 with TRBJ2-3; D might be TRBD1 (6 bases). Germline CDR1 reads KGHSH; CDR2 reads LQKENI. V lost 2 bases, J lost 2 bases, and 8 bases lay in between. This CDR3 has 14 residues. CDR3 nucleotides: TGTGCCAGCTCACCAACAGGGACCACAGATACGCAGTATTTT. Protein sequence: CASSPTGTTDTQYF.

This clonotype was observed many times. V usage is TRBV4-2 and J usage is TRBJ2-6; D gene unclear. Germline lookup yields CDR1 LGHNA and CDR2 YNFKEQ. With 5 bases removed from V and 4 bases from J, the gap between germline ends came to 9 bases. This CDR3 spans 14 amino acids. CDR3 loop: CASSVTDGANVLTF. The CDR3 DNA is TGTGCCAGCAGCGTAACGGACGGGGCCAACGTCCTGACTTTC.

This clonotype was recorded many times. The V gene is TRBV20-1, the J gene TRBJ2-1; the match to TRBD2 covers 8 bases. The CDR3 runs to 14 residues. The J segment lost 0 bases and the V segment lost 7 bases, leaving 5 bases of the junction unmatched. Per germline, CDR1 DFQATT and CDR2 SNEGSKA (reference sequence). The CDR3 nucleotides read TGCAGTGTCGCGAGCGGGAGCTCCTACAATGAGCAGTTCTTC. Its protein product is CSVASGSSYNEQFF.

This clonotype came up many times. CDR3 amino acids: CASSSRVAGYTF. CDR3 DNA sequence: TGTGCCAGCAGCAGCAGGGTGGCCGGCTACACCTTC. The chain is built from TRBV7-9 and TRBJ1-2, with D possibly matching TRBD1 (5 bases). In germline, CDR1 is SEHNR, CDR2 FQNEAQ (reference sequence). The CDR3 contains 12 residues. The V end was cut by 5 bases, the J end by 8 bases, with 12 bases between.

This clonotype has at least ten counts. This chain links TRBV28 with TRBJ2-5; 9 bases fit TRBD1. J gave up 4 bases and V 6 bases, and 9 bases lay outside the gene matches. Germline loops: CDR1 MDHEN, CDR2 SYDVKM. This CDR3 has 15 residues. The chain's CDR3 is CASRRSGQGRETQYF. In DNA form, the CDR3 reads TGTGCCAGCAGGAGATCGGGACAGGGTCGAGAGACCCAGTACTTC.

This chain connects TRBV7-9 to TRBJ1-2; no definite D call. Trimming removed 1 base from V and 3 bases from J, with 6 bases in between. Looked up from germline, CDR1 is SEHNR and CDR2 is FQNEAQ (reference sequence). The CDR3 extends over 13 amino acids. The CDR3 sequence: CASSLEADYGYTF. The CDR3 nucleotides read TGTGCCAGCAGCTTAGAGGCGGACTATGGCTACACCTTC. The complete variable domain, with remaining parts taken from reference TRBV7-9 and TRBJ1-2, reads DTGVSQNPRHKITKRGQNVTFRCDPISEHNRLYWYRQTLGQGPEFLTYFQNEAQLEKSRLLSDRFSAERPKGSFSTLEIQRTEQGDSAMYLCASSLEADYGYTFGSGTRLTVV.

This clonotype was counted ten times or more. The CDR3 reads CSVGTQAHYGYTF. CDR3 DNA: TGCAGCGTAGGGACTCAAGCGCACTATGGCTACACCTTC. The J gene is TRBJ1-2, the V gene TRBV29-1; the D gene is possibly TRBD1 (5 bases). V lost 6 bases, J lost 3 bases, and 14 bases lay in between. Germline V gene data show CDR1 as SQVTM and CDR2 as ANQGSEA. The CDR3 length is 13 residues. The variable domain in full, completed from reference TRBV29-1 and TRBJ1-2, reads SAVISQKPSRDICQRGTSLTIQCQVDSQVTMMFWYRQQPGQSLTLIATANQGSEATYESGFVIDKFPISRPNLTFSTLTVSNMSPEDSSIYLCSVGTQAHYGYTFGSGTRLTVV.

The gene calls are TRBV6-5 and TRBJ2-7; D gene unclear. Germline V gene data show CDR1 as MNHEY and CDR2 as SVGAGI. Trimming stripped 0 bases from V and 3 bases from J, with 12 bases between. This CDR3 region has 15 residues. CDR3 region: CASSYSDGINYEQYF. The CDR3, as DNA: TGTGCCAGCAGTTACTCCGACGGCATCAACTACGAGCAGTACTTC.

As to this clonotype: The junction departs from the called germline gene at one end, perhaps through a read error. The chain employs TRBV20-1 and TRBJ2-3; TRBD2 agrees at 9 bases. From germline, CDR1 is DFQATT and CDR2 SNEGSKA (reference sequence). This CDR3 is built from 13 residues. CDR3 amino acids: CSAPVAGADTLYF. In DNA, the CDR3 is TGCAGTGCTCCAGTAGCGGGGGCAGATACGCTGTATTTT.

This chain links TRBV7-2 with TRBJ1-2; 7 nucleotides align to TRBD1. Germline CDR1 reads SGHTA; CDR2 reads FQGNSA. J lost 8 bases, V lost 5 bases, and 8 bases had no gene match. CDR3 size: 13 residues. CDR3 DNA sequence: TGTGCCAGCAGCAAATCTACAGGGGACGGCTACACCTTC. This codes for CASSKSTGDGYTF.

This clonotype was seen many times. Germline is not matched at one junction end, which may reflect a read error. The chain is built from TRBV11-2 and TRBJ1-4, with no clear D. The CDR3 extends over 12 amino acids. CDR1 SGHAT and CDR2 FQNNGV come from the germline V gene. CDR3 coding DNA: TGTGCCAGCAGCGCTGTAATGAAAAACCTGTTTTTT. Its protein product is CASSAVMKNLFF.

This clonotype was seen repeatedly, ten times or more. The V and J genes are TRBV11-2 and TRBJ2-2; D is perhaps TRBD1 (6 bases). The V gene's germline CDR1 is SGHAT and CDR2 FQNNGV. V was pared by 5 bases and J by 5 bases, with 9 bases between. The CDR3 runs 13 residues. The CDR3 loop reads CASSLQGTGELFF. CDR3 nucleotide sequence: TGTGCCAGCAGCCTACAGGGAACCGGGGAGCTGTTTTTT. The whole variable domain, filled in from reference TRBV11-2 and TRBJ2-2, reads EAGVAQSPRYKIIEKRQSVAFWCNPISGHATLYWYQQILGQGPKLLIQFQNNGVVDDSQLPKDRFSAERLKGVDSTLKIQPAKLEDSAVYLCASSLQGTGELFFGEGSRLTVL.

V and J are TRBV4-1 and TRBJ1-4, with a possible D match to TRBD1 (5 bases). This CDR3 has 16 amino acids. The V end was cut by 0 bases, the J end by 7 bases, with 15 bases between. Germline-derived CDR1 and CDR2 are MGHRA and YSYEKL. The CDR3 nucleotides are TGCGCCAGCAGCCAAGATCGCACTGGTGACAGTGAAAAACTGTTTTTT. It codes for CASSQDRTGDSEKLFF.

A few counts support this clonotype. V is TRBV6-1 and J is TRBJ2-3; D not certain. Trimming left V 6 bases short and J 1 base short, with 11 bases between. Germline values: CDR1 MNHNS, CDR2 SASEGT. CDR3 size: 14 residues. CDR3 sequence reads: CASSKTPGTDTQYF. The DNA for the CDR3 is TGTGCCAGCAGCAAAACCCCGGGCACAGATACGCAGTATTTT.

This clonotype has ten or more counts. The rearrangement links TRBV28 to TRBJ1-2; weak D call: TRBD1 (5 bases). CDR3 size: 14 residues. Germline V gene sequence: CDR1 MDHEN, CDR2 SYDVKM. V lost 7 bases and J 12 bases, leaving 24 bases between the germline ends. CDR3 DNA: TGTGCCAGCAACCGAAGGGGCAGGGCCCCTTCTCACACCTTC. It is translated as CASNRRGRAPSHTF.

This clonotype was observed at least ten times. This sequence joins TRBV11-2 and TRBJ1-2; 7 bases align to TRBD1. This CDR3 is built from 15 residues. CDR1 is SGHAT, CDR2 FQNNGV, per germline. J lost 7 bases, V lost 7 bases, and 15 bases had no gene match. The CDR3 bases are TGTGCCAGCATCCAGTCCCGGGACAGCTCACGTGGCTACACCTTC. Translating gives CASIQSRDSSRGYTF.

Remarks on this clonotype: A much larger clone is a single base away; this may be a read error. The chain is built from TRBV7-8 and TRBJ2-3; D remains unclear. The germline gives CDR1 SGHVS, CDR2 FQNEAQ. The CDR3 loop spans 13 amino acids. For the CDR3, the DNA is TGTGCCAGCAGCTTAGCTCTACTGGATACGAAGTATTTT. This encodes CASSLALLDTKYF. Full variable domain (missing parts from reference TRBV7-8 and TRBJ2-3): GAGVSQSPRYKVAKRGQDVALRCDPISGHVSLFWYQQALGQGPEFLTYFQNEAQLDKSGLPSDRFFAERPEGSVSTLKIQRTQQEDSAVYLCASSLALLDTKYFGPGTRLTVL.

This clonotype was seen at least ten times. The chain recombines TRBV7-9 with TRBJ2-7; D is possibly TRBD1 (6 bases). V dropped 2 bases and J dropped 7 bases, with 6 bases sitting between them. The germline CDR1 and CDR2 sequences are SEHNR and FQNEAQ (reference sequence). The CDR3 has 11 amino acids. The CDR3, as DNA: TGTGCCAGCAGCTTAACAGGGGAGCAGTACTTC. This gives the protein CASSLTGEQYF.

This clonotype has ten or more counts. The chain recombines TRBV20-1 with TRBJ2-7; TRBD2 matches 7 bases. V gave up 0 bases and J gave up 4 bases; unmatched junction bases: 9. This CDR3 spans 15 amino acids. The germline V gene has CDR1 DFQATT and CDR2 SNEGSKA (reference sequence). The CDR3, as DNA: TGCAGTGCTAGAGACCCGGGAGGTAGCAGTTACGAGCAGTACTTC. Its translation is CSARDPGGSSYEQYF.

This clonotype was observed many times. The chain uses TRBV9 and TRBJ2-3, with D perhaps being TRBD1 or TRBD2 (5 bases each). The CDR3 consists of 13 residues. Trimming removed 6 bases from V and 0 bases from J, with 8 bases in between. Germline V gene sequence: CDR1 SGDLS, CDR2 YYNGEE. The CDR3, as DNA: TGTGCCAGCAACCGGGACAGCACAGATACGCAGTATTTT. This sequence encodes CASNRDSTDTQYF.

This clonotype was detected many times. The chain has TRBV6-2 or TRBV6-3 and TRBJ1-1, with D possibly matching TRBD1 (6 bases). V was trimmed by 7 bases and J by 1 base, leaving 10 bases between them. CDR1 and CDR2 (germline): MNHEY, SVGEGT. The CDR3 has 13 residues. CDR3 in DNA: TGTGCCAGCACGGGACACCAGAACACTGAAGCTTTCTTT. This sequence encodes CASTGHQNTEAFF.